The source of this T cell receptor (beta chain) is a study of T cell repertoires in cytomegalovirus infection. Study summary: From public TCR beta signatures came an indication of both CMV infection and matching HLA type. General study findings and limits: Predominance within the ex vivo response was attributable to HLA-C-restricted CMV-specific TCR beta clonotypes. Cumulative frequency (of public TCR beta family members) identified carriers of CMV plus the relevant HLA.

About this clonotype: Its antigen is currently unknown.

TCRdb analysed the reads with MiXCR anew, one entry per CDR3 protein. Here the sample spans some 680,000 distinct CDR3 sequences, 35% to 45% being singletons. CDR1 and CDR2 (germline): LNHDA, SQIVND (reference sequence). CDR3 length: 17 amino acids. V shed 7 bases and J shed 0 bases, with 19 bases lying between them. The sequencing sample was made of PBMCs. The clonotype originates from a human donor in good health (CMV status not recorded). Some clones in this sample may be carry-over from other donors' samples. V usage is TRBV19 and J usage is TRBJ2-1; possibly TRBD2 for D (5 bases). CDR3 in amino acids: CASNPTGSIPSYNEQFF. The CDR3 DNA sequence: TGTGCCAGTAACCCAACGGGGTCCATTCCCTCCTACAATGAGCAGTTCTTC.